This is a list of T cell receptor beta chains from one sample in a study of cytomegalovirus exposure and HLA in healthy donors. Method: immunoSEQ multiplex PCR; TCRdb's copy keeps in-frame clones and lacks some. The repertoire includes around 200,000 clones, almost 85% of them detected once, and approximately 2.2% sits in the top ten. Sequencing input: PBMCs. Receptors were obtained from a woman in her fifties or sixties in good health and CMV-seronegative. The CDR3 runs from the conserved cysteine through the conserved F or W. Each record gives: clone size, J gene, V gene, D gene, CDR3 protein, CDR3 DNA. A D gene is named only where the DNA matches it firmly. The size of a clone is reported for some rows only, either as once, few or many, or as a class for expanded clones.

.,TRBJ2-1,TRBV30,.,CAWSGYNEQFF,TGTGCCTGGTCCGGGTACAATGAGCAGTTCTTC
.,TRBJ1-3,TRBV18,.,CASSHRAPSGNTIYF,TGTGCCAGCTCCCACAGGGCCCCCTCTGGAAACACCATATATTTT
.,TRBJ2-5,TRBV27,.,CASSLSPNLQETQYF,TGTGCCAGCAGTTTATCACCTAACCTTCAAGAGACCCAGTACTTC
.,TRBJ1-1,TRBV28,.,CASTNGVTEAFF,TGTGCCAGCACTAATGGAGTCACTGAAGCTTTCTTT
.,TRBJ2-2,TRBV5-1,TRBD2,CASSFASGNTGELFF,TGCGCCAGCAGCTTTGCTAGCGGTAACACCGGGGAGCTGTTTTTT
few,TRBJ2-2,TRBV6-5,TRBD1,CASSRQGTGELFF,TGTGCCAGCAGTCGACAGGGGACCGGGGAGCTGTTTTTT
few,TRBJ2-1,TRBV27,.,CASSRLAAPYNEQFF,TGTGCCAGCAGTAGGTTAGCGGCACCCTACAATGAGCAGTTCTTC
few,TRBJ2-2,TRBV7-8,.,CASSLGATGELFF,TGTGCCAGCAGCTTAGGAGCCACCGGGGAGCTGTTTTTT
once,TRBJ1-2,TRBV28,.,CASSLLQPRGYTF,TGTGCCAGCAGTTTACTTCAACCCAGGGGCTACACCTTC
.,TRBJ2-2,TRBV28,.,CASSLTGSVTGELFF,TGTGCCAGCAGTTTAACAGGGAGTGTTACCGGGGAGCTGTTTTTT
.,TRBJ2-7,TRBV27,.,CASSLSGGLLTYEQYF,TGTGCCAGCAGTTTATCGGGAGGATTGTTGACCTACGAGCAGTACTTC
few,TRBJ1-5,TRBV15,.,CATSTLEGIDQPQHF,TGTGCCACCAGCACCTTAGAGGGTATCGATCAGCCCCAGCATTTT
.,TRBJ2-5,TRBV11-2,.,CASSLAQETQYF,TGTGCCAGCAGCTTAGCGCAAGAGACCCAGTACTTC
.,TRBJ2-7,TRBV5-1,.,CASSRVGTPYEQYF,TGCGCCAGCAGCAGGGTAGGGACACCCTACGAGCAGTACTTC
.,TRBJ1-2,TRBV5-1,TRBD1,CASSRGGDRGRHGYTF,TGCGCCAGCTCTCGAGGGGGGGACAGGGGGCGTCATGGCTACACCTTC
.,TRBJ1-2,TRBV7-8,TRBD1,CASSLNVRDRVATNYGYTF,TGTGCCAGCAGCTTAAATGTTAGGGACAGGGTCGCAACTAACTATGGCTACACCTTC
few,TRBJ1-1,TRBV2,TRBD1,CASSTPGQGNTEAFF,TGTGCCAGCAGTACCCCTGGACAGGGGAACACTGAAGCTTTCTTT
.,TRBJ2-3,TRBV4-1,.,CASSQGLGGVGSDTQYF,TGCGCCAGCAGCCAAGGTCTGGGGGGAGTGGGTTCAGATACGCAGTATTTT
few,TRBJ2-2,TRBV5-1,TRBD2,CASSSIGLAGEFPGELFF,TGCGCCAGCAGCTCGATTGGACTAGCGGGAGAATTTCCCGGGGAGCTGTTTTTT
.,TRBJ2-7,TRBV11-2,.,CASSPLRRDRGTHEQYF,TGTGCCAGCAGTCCGCTTAGGAGGGATCGAGGAACCCACGAGCAGTACTTC
.,TRBJ2-1,TRBV5-1,.,CASSASGSYNEQFF,TGCGCCAGCAGCGCATCCGGGTCATACAATGAGCAGTTCTTC
.,TRBJ2-7,TRBV5-4,.,CASSRTTLSYEQYF,TGTGCCAGCAGCCGGACTACTCTATCCTACGAGCAGTACTTC
.,TRBJ2-1,TRBV5-1,.,CASSLTSTGSYNEQFF,TGCGCCAGCAGCCTCACTAGCACAGGCTCCTACAATGAGCAGTTCTTC
few,TRBJ2-1,TRBV5-4,TRBD2,CASSSGTSVNEQFF,TGTGCCAGCAGCTCTGGGACTAGCGTCAATGAGCAGTTCTTC
few,TRBJ2-7,TRBV5-1,TRBD1,CASSTWTGGYEQYF,TGCGCCAGCAGCACCTGGACAGGGGGCTACGAGCAGTACTTC
.,TRBJ2-7,TRBV29-1,.,CSVEADSYEQYF,TGCAGCGTTGAGGCCGACAGCTACGAGCAGTACTTC
.,TRBJ1-4,TRBV5-1,TRBD1,CASSLGTAATNEKLFF,TGCGCCAGCAGCCTAGGGACAGCTGCAACTAATGAAAAACTGTTTTTT
few,TRBJ1-1,TRBV27,.,CASSQNTEAFF,TGTGCCAGCAGTCAGAACACTGAAGCTTTCTTT
.,TRBJ2-1,TRBV28,TRBD2,CASSLSRTSGRVRFF,TGTGCCAGCAGTTTATCTCGGACTAGCGGGAGGGTTCGCTTCTTC
.,TRBJ1-6,TRBV2,TRBD1,CASSRDREGGSPLHF,TGTGCCAGCAGCCGGGACAGGGAAGGAGGATCACCCCTCCACTTT
.,TRBJ2-1,TRBV14,TRBD2,CASSHLAGGFDEQFF,TGTGCCAGCAGCCATCTAGCGGGAGGCTTCGATGAGCAGTTCTTC
.,TRBJ2-1,TRBV5-4,.,CASSLVGGPNNEQFF,TGTGCCAGCAGCTTGGTGGGGGGACCGAACAATGAGCAGTTCTTC
.,TRBJ1-1,TRBV11-2,TRBD1,CASSLGWGDRPTEAFF,TGTGCCAGCAGCTTAGGGTGGGGGGACAGACCTACTGAAGCTTTCTTT
.,TRBJ2-5,TRBV4-2,.,CASSHKGQGPETQYF,TGTGCCAGCAGCCACAAGGGTCAGGGGCCAGAGACCCAGTACTTC
.,TRBJ1-2,TRBV7-9,TRBD1,CASSLTGAPQGNYGYTF,TGTGCCAGCAGTTTAACAGGGGCGCCGCAAGGAAACTATGGCTACACCTTC
.,TRBJ1-3,TRBV9,.,CASRSSGVGNTIYF,TGTGCCAGCAGATCCTCAGGGGTTGGAAACACCATATATTTT
.,TRBJ2-3,TRBV30,.,CAWGGRDTQYF,TGTGCCTGGGGGGGGAGAGATACGCAGTATTTT
few,TRBJ2-7,TRBV27,.,CASSVWGSYEQYF,TGTGCCAGCAGTGTGTGGGGCTCGTACGAGCAGTACTTC
few,TRBJ2-1,TRBV4-2,TRBD2,CASSPTRGLAGEAEQFF,TGTGCCAGCAGCCCTACGCGGGGACTAGCGGGAGAAGCTGAGCAGTTCTTC
.,TRBJ2-2,TRBV18,.,CASSPVKNTGELFF,TGTGCCAGCTCACCAGTCAAAAACACCGGGGAGCTGTTTTTT
.,TRBJ2-7,TRBV9,.,CASSVDSSYEQYF,TGTGCCAGCAGCGTGGACAGCTCCTACGAGCAGTACTTC